The present T cell receptor beta chain was sequenced within a study of blood T cell repertoires in COVID-19. Overall study context: Samples taken during acute and convalescent COVID-19 were collected in the United States, Italy and Spain. PBMCs, B-cell-depleted T cells, or T cells were the source of the cDNA or gDNA that made up the material.

Clones were sequenced by immunoSEQ multiplex PCR, and TCRdb holds only the in-frame ones, with some missing. The sample lists about 180,000 clones; more than 85% were seen once. Per germline, CDR1 SGHAT and CDR2 FQNNGV. Trimming stripped 0 bases from V and 4 bases from J, with 9 bases between. This CDR3 comprises 15 residues. The sequencing input was peripheral blood. This TCR came from a woman under 40 with active or convalescent COVID-19. This chain uses TRBV11-2 with TRBJ2-2, with a weak D call TRBD1 (6 bases). CDR3 in DNA: TGTGCCAGCAGCTTAGATTGGGGGCGCACCGGGGAGCTGTTTTTT. It is translated as CASSLDWGRTGELFF.